This T cell receptor (beta chain) was sequenced during a study of cytomegalovirus exposure and HLA in healthy donors. On the study more broadly: Genotyping of roughly 400 donors showed that approximately 83% belonged to the Caucasian-associated ancestry cluster. Overall study findings and caveats: Fewer N-insertions (relative to the roughly 700-donor mean) were reportedly seen in an Asian-associated ancestry cluster in a later analysis. Exclusion as indistinguishable affected some V segments, including TRBV6-2 and TRBV6-3.

Of note for this clone: What it binds is not known.

PCR amplification relied on 60 Vbeta primers (plus 13 Jbeta primers). Some clones are missing from TCRdb's copy, which holds only in-frame ones; the method was immunoSEQ multiplex PCR. The sample carries under 130,000 clones, roughly three quarters recorded once. This CDR3 has 14 amino acids. The germline gives CDR1 SNHLY, CDR2 FYNNEI. Trimming took 6 bases from V and 6 from J; bases not matched to a gene: 7. Specimen: PBMCs. This clonotype was sampled from a man in his forties in good health and CMV-seropositive. This chain uses TRBV2 with TRBJ2-5, with 10 bases fitting TRBD2. The CDR3 region has the DNA TGTGCCAGCAGACGCGGACTAGCGGAAAAGACCCAGTACTTC. Translation: CASRRGLAEKTQYF.